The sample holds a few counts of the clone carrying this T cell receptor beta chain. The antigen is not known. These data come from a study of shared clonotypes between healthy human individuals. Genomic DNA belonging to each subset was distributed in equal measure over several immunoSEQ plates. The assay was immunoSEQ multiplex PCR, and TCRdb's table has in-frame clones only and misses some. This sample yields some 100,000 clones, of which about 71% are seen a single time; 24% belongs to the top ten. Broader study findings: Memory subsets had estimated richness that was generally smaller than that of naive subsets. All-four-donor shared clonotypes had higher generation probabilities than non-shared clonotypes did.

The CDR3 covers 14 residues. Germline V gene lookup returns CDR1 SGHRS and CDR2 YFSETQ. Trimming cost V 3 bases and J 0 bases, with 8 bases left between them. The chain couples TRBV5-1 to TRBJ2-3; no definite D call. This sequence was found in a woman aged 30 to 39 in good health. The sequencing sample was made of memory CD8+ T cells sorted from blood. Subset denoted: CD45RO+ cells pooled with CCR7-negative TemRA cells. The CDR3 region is CASSSRSSTDTQYF. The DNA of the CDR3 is TGCGCCAGCAGCTCCAGGAGTAGCACAGATACGCAGTATTTT.